This T cell receptor beta chain derives from a study of blood T cell repertoires in COVID-19. Some clones are missing from TCRdb's copy, which holds only in-frame ones; the method was immunoSEQ multiplex PCR. The table includes 200,000 to 300,000 clones, approximately 84% detected once. The CDR3 runs to 18 residues. The germline V gene has CDR1 SGHDT and CDR2 YYEEEE. Unmatched junction bases numbered 6, after V lost 0 bases and J lost 2 bases. The sequencing input was peripheral blood. The source of this sequence is a man aged 50-60 years with acute or convalescent COVID-19. The rearrangement uses TRBV5-6 and TRBJ1-6; 9 positions agree with TRBD1. Here the CDR3 reads CASSLVQGAGTYNSPLHF. In DNA, the CDR3 is TGTGCCAGCAGCTTGGTACAGGGGGCGGGGACCTATAATTCACCCCTCCACTTT. Based on the CDR3 plus reference TRBV5-6 and TRBJ1-6, the full variable domain is DAGVTQSPTHLIKTRGQQVTLRCSPKSGHDTVSWYQQALGQGPQFIFQYYEEEERQRGNFPDRFSGHQFPNYSSELNVNALLLGDSALYLCASSLVQGAGTYNSPLHFGNGTRLTVT.